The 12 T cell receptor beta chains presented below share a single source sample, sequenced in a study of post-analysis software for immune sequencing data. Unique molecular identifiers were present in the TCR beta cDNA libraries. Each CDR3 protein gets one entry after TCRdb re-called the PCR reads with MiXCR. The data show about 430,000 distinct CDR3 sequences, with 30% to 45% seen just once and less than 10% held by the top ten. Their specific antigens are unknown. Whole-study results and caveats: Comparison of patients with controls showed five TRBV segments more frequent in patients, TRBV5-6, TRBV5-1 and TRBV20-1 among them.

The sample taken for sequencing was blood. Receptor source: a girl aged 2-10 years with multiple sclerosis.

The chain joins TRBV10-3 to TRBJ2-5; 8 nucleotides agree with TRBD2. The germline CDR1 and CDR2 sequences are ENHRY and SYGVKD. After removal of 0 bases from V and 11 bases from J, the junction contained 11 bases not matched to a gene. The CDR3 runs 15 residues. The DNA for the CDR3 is TGTGCCATCAGTGAGTCGTTGGAACTAGCGGATGGGCAGTACTTC. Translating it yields CAISESLELADGQYF.

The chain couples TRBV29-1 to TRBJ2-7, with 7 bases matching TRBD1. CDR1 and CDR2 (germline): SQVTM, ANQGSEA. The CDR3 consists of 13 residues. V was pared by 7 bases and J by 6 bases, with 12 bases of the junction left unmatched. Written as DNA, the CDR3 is TGCAGCGAGAAGCCCGGGACAGCTGGCGAGCAGTACTTC. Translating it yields CSEKPGTAGEQYF.

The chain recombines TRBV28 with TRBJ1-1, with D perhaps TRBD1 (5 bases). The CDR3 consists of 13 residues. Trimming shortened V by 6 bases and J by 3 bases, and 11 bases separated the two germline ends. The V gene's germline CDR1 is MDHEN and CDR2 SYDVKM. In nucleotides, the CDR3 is TGTGCCAGCAGGGTCGGGGGTTACACTGAAGCTTTCTTT. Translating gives CASRVGGYTEAFF.

The CDR3 nucleotides are TGTGCCAGCAGTTTAACCGGGTTCTTCTACGAGCAGTACTTC. It codes for CASSLTGFFYEQYF. V gene TRBV12-3 or TRBV12-4 combines with J gene TRBJ2-7; D remains ambiguous. V was shortened by 2 bases and J by 3 bases, with 11 bases between the two germline ends. The CDR3 length is 14 residues.

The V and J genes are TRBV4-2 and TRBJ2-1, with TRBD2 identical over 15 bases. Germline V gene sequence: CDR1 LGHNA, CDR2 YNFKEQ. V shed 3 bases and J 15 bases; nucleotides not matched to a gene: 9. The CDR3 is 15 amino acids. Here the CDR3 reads CASSQAGTSGRLSFF. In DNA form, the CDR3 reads TGTGCCAGCAGCCAGGCCGGGACTAGCGGGAGGTTGTCGTTCTTC.

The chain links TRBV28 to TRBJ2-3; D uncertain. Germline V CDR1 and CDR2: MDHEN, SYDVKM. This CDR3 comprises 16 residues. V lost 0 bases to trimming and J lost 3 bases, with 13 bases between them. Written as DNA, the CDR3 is TGTGCCAGCAGTTTATGGGCCCCAGGAGATACAGATACGCAGTATTTT. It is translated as CASSLWAPGDTDTQYF.

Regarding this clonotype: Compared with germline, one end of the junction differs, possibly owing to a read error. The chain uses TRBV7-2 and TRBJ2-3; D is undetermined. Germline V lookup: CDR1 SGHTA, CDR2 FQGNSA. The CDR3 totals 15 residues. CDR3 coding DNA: TGTGTCAGCAGCCTTAGGTACTCTAGCACAGATACGCAGTATTTT. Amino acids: CVSSLRYSSTDTQYF.

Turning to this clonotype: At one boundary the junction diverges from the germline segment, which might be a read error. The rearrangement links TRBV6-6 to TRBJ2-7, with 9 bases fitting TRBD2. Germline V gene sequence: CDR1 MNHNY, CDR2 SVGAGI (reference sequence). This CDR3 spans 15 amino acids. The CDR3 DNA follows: TGTACCAGCATATCGCGAGCGGGAGGTACCTACGAGCAGTACTTC. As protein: CTSISRAGGTYEQYF.

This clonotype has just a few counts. The CDR3 reads CASSYDLGSYEQYF. CDR3 nucleotides: TGTGCCAGCAGCTACGACCTCGGCTCCTACGAGCAGTACTTC. The chain recombines TRBV7-2 with TRBJ2-7; D unclear. The ends were cut back, 4 bases at V and 0 bases at J, with 10 bases in the middle. The CDR3 loop spans 14 amino acids. Germline V gene data show CDR1 as SGHTA and CDR2 as FQGNSA.

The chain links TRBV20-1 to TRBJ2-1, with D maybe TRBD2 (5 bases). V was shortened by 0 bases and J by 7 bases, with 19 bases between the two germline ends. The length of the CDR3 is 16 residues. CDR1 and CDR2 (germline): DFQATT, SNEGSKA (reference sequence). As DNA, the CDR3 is TGCAGTGCTAGAGATTTAGAGAGGGCCCTGTGGAATGAGCAGTTCTTC. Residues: CSARDLERALWNEQFF.

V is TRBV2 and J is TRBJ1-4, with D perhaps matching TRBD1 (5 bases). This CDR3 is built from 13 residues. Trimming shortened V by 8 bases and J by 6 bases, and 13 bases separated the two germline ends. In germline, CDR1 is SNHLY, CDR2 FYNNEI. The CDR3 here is CASLQQEDEKLFF. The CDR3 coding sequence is TGTGCCAGCCTCCAACAGGAGGATGAAAAACTGTTTTTT.

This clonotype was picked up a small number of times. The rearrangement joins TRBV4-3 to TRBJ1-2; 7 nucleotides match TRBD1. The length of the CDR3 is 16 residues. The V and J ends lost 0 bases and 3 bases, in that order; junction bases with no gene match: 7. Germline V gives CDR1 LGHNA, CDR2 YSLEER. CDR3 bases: TGCGCCAGCAGCCAAGAAAGGGGGCTCCTGGACTATGGCTACACCTTC. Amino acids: CASSQERGLLDYGYTF.